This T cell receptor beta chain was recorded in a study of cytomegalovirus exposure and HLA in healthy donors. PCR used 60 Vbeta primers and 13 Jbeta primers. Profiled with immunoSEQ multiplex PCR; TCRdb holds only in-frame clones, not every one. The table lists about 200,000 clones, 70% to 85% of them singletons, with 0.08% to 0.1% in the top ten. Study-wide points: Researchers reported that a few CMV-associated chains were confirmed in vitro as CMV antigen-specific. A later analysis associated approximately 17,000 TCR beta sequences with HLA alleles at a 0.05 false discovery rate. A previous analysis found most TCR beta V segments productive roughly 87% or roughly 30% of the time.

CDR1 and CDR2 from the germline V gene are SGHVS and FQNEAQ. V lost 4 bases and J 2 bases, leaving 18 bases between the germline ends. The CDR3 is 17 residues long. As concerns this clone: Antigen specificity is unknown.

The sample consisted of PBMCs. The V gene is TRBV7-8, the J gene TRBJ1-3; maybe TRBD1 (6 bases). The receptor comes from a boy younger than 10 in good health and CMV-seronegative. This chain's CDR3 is CASSSRAGQSAGNTIYF. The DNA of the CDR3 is TGTGCCAGCAGCTCCCGGGCCGGACAGTCAGCTGGAAACACCATATATTTT.